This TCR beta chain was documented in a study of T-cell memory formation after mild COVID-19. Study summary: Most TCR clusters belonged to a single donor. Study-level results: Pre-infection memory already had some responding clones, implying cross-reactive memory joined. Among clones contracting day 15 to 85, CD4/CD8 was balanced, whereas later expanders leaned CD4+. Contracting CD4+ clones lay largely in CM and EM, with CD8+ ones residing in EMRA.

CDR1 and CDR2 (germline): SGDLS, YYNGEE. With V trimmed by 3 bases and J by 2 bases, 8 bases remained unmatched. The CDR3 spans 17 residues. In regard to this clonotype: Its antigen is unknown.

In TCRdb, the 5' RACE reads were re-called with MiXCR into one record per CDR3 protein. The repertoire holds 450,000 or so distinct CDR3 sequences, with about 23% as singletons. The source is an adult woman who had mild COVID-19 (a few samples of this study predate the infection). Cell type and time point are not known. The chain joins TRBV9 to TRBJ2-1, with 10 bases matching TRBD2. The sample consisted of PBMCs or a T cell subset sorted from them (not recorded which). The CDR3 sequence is CASSAQLAGTPYNEQFF. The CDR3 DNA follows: TGTGCCAGCAGCGCCCAACTAGCGGGAACCCCCTACAATGAGCAGTTCTTC.